The sequence of this T cell receptor (beta chain) was determined in a study of blood T cell repertoires in COVID-19. The wider study: Samples taken during acute and convalescent COVID-19 were collected in the United States, Italy and Spain. The analysed material was cDNA or gDNA that came from T cells, B-cell-depleted T cells, or PBMCs.

Original analysis: Estimated nucleated cell counts came from reference gene primer amplification. The data were produced by immunoSEQ multiplex PCR, yet TCRdb's version contains in-frame clones alone and is incomplete. Clone size and V and J calls were adopted from that table, with D and trimming inferred from the DNA. The data show over 15,000 clones, 77% seen once. The CDR3 totals 15 residues. Germline V gene data show CDR1 as SGHTA and CDR2 as FQGNSA. V was cut by 1 base and J by 5 bases, with 14 bases left in between. In Seattle, patients joined the study during active infection and were tracked longitudinally.

The source of this sequence is a man aged 70-80 years with COVID-19, enrolled during active disease. V usage is TRBV7-2 and J usage is TRBJ2-5; no clear D gene. Sequenced: peripheral blood. The CDR3 here is CASSLDMVVQETQYF. The CDR3 DNA is TGTGCCAGCAGCTTAGATATGGTGGTCCAGGAGACCCAGTACTTC.